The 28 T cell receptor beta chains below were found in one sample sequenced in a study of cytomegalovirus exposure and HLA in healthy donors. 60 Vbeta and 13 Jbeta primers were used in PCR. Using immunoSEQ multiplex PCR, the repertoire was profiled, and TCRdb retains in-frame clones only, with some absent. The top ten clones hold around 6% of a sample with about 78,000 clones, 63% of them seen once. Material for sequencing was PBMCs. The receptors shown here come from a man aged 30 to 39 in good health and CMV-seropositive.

The CDR3 loop is CASSQDGGAPRETQYF. CDR3 DNA sequence: TGTGCCAGCAGCCAAGATGGGGGGGCGCCCCGAGAGACCCAGTACTTC. The J gene is TRBJ2-5, the V gene TRBV4-2, with a possible D match to TRBD2 (7 bases). V was shortened by 0 bases and J by 4 bases, with 15 bases between the two germline ends. Germline V gives CDR1 LGHNA, CDR2 YNFKEQ. CDR3 length: 16 amino acids.

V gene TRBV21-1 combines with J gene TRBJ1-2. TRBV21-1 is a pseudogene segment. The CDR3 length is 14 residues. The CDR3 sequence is CASSPHGGAQGYTF. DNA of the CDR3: TGTGCCAGCAGCCCTCACGGGGGGGCGCAGGGCTACACCTTC.

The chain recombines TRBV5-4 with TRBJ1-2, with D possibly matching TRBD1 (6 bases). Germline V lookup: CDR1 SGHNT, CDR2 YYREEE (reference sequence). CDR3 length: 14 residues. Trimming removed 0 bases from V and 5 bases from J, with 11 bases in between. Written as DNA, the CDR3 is TGTGCCAGCAGCTTGGATAGGGGGGGGTATGGCTACACCTTC. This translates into CASSLDRGGYGYTF.

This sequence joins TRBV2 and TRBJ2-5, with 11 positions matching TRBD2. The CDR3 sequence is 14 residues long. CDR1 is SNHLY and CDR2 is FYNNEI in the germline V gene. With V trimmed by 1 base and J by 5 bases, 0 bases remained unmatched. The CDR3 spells CASSEGTSGETQYF. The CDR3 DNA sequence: TGTGCCAGCAGTGAAGGGACTAGCGGGGAGACCCAGTACTTC.

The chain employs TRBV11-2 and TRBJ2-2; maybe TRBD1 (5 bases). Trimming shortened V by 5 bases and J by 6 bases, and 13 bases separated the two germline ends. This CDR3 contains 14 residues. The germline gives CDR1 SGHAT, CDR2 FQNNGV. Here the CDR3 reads CASSPMTVAGELFF. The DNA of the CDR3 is TGTGCCAGCAGCCCTATGACAGTCGCCGGGGAGCTGTTTTTT.

The chain's CDR3 is CASSKPFRGPQETQYF. The CDR3 DNA reads as TGTGCCAGCAGCAAACCCTTCAGGGGGCCCCAAGAGACCCAGTACTTC. The V and J genes are TRBV28 and TRBJ2-5; 8 bases fit TRBD1. J was trimmed by 1 base and V by 6 bases; bases with no gene match: 10. This CDR3 spans 16 amino acids. Germline CDR1 and CDR2: MDHEN and SYDVKM.

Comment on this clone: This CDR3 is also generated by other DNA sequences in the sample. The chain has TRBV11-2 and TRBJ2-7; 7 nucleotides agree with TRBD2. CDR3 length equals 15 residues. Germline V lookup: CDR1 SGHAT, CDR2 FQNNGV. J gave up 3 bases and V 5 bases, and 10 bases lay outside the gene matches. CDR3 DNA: TGTGCCAGCAGCCTATCGGGGACTAATTTCTACGAGCAGTACTTC. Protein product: CASSLSGTNFYEQYF. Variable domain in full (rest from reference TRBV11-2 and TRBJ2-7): EAGVAQSPRYKIIEKRQSVAFWCNPISGHATLYWYQQILGQGPKLLIQFQNNGVVDDSQLPKDRFSAERLKGVDSTLKIQPAKLEDSAVYLCASSLSGTNFYEQYFGPGTRLTVT.

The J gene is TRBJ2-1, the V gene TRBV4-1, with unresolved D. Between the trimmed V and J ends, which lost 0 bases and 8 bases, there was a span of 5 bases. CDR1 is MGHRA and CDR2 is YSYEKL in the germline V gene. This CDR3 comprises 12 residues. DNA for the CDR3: TGCGCCAGCAGCCAAGACGGTTATGAGCAGTTCTTC. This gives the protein CASSQDGYEQFF.

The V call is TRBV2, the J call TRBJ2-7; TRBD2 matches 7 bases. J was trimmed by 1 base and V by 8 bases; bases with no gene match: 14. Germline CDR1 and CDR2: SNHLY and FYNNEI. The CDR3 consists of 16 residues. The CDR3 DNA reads TGTGCCAGCGGGGGGGAAAGGGCGGCGGGATCCTACGAGCAGTACTTC. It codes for CASGGERAAGSYEQYF.

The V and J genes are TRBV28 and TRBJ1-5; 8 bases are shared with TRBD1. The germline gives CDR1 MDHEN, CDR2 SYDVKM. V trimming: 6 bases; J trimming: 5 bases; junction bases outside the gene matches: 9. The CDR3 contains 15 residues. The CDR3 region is CASRDRVRLYQPQHF. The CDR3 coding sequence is TGTGCCAGCAGGGACAGGGTGAGGCTGTATCAGCCCCAGCATTTT.

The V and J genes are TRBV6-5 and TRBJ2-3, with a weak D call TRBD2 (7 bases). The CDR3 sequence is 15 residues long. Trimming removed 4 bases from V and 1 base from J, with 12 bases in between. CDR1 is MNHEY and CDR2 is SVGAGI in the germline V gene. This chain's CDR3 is CASSWGGAGTDTQYF. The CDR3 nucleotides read TGTGCCAGCAGTTGGGGGGGGGCTGGCACAGATACGCAGTATTTT.

The CDR3 is CASSELTAGANVLTF. Written as DNA, the CDR3 is TGTGCCAGCTCCGAGTTAACGGCTGGGGCCAACGTCCTGACTTTC. This chain joins TRBV18 and TRBJ2-6; no definite D call. V was clipped by 6 bases and J by 2 bases, with 11 bases between them. The CDR3 extends over 15 amino acids. Looked up from germline, CDR1 is KGHSH and CDR2 is LQKENI.

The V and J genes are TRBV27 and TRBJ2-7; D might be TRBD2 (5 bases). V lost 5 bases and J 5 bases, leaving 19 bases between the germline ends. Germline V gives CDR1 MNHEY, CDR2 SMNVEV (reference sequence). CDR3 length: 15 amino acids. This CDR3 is CASSPSTGGFDEQYF. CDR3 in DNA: TGTGCCAGCAGTCCGTCCACGGGCGGGTTCGACGAGCAGTACTTC.

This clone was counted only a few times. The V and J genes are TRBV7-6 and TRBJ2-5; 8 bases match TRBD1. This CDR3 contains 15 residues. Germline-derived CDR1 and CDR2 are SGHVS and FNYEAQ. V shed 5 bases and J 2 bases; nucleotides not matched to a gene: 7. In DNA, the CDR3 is TGTGCCAGCAGCCATCGGACAGGGTTACAAGAGACCCAGTACTTC. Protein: CASSHRTGLQETQYF. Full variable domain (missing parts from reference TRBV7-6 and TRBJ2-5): GAGVSQSPRYKVTKRGQDVALRCDPISGHVSLYWYRQALGQGPEFLTYFNYEAQQDKSGLPNDRFSAERPEGSISTLTIQRTEQRDSAMYRCASSHRTGLQETQYFGPGTRLLVL.

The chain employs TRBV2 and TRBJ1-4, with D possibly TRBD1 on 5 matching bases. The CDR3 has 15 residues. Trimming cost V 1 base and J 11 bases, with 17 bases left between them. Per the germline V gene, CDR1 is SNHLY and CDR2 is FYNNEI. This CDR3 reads CASSEEGGTLSKLFF. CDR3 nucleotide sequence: TGTGCCAGCAGTGAAGAGGGAGGGACCCTTTCGAAACTGTTTTTT.

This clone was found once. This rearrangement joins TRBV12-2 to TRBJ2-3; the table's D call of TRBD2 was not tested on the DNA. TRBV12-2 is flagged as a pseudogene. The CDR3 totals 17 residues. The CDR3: CASRATLFGGNTDTQYF. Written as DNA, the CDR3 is TGTGCAAGTCGCGCCACCCTTTTTGGCGGGAACACAGATACGCAGTATTTT.

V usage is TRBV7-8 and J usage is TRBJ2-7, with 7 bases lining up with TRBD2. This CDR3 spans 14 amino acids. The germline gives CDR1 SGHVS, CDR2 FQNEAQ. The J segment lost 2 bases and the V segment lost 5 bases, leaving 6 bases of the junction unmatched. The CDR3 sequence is CASSLRLAPYEQYF. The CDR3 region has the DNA TGTGCCAGCAGCCTACGACTAGCTCCCTACGAGCAGTACTTC.

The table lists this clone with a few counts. CDR3 nucleotide sequence: TGCAGCGGGACAGTTAATGAAAAACTGTTTTTT. This translates into CSGTVNEKLFF. The V gene is TRBV29-1, the J gene TRBJ1-4; tentative D call: TRBD1 (6 bases). Per the germline V gene, CDR1 is SQVTM and CDR2 is ANQGSEA. V lost 7 bases, J lost 4 bases, and 7 bases lay in between. The CDR3 sequence is 11 residues long.

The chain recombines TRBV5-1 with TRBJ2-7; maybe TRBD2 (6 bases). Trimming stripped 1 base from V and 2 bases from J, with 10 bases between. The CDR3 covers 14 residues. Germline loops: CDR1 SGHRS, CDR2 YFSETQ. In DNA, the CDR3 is TGCGCCAGCAGCTTGTACGGGACTCCCTACGAGCAGTACTTC. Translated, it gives CASSLYGTPYEQYF.

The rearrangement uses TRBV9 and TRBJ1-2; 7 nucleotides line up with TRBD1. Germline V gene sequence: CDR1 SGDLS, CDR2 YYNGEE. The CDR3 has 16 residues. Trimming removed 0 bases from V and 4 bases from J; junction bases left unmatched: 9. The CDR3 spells CASSVADRPATYGYTF. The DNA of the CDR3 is TGTGCCAGCAGCGTAGCGGACAGGCCCGCCACCTATGGCTACACCTTC. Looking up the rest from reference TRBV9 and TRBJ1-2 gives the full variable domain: DSGVTQTPKHLITATGQRVTLRCSPRSGDLSVYWYQQSLDQGLQFLIQYYNGEERAKGNILERFSAQQFPDLHSELNLSSLELGDSALYFCASSVADRPATYGYTFGSGTRLTVV.

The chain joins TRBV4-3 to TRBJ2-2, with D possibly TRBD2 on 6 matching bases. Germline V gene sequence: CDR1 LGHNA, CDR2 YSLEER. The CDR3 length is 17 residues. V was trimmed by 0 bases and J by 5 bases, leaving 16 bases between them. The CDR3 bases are TGCGCCAGCAGCCAAGACTCGTTGGGACTGCGGACCGGGGAGCTGTTTTTT. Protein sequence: CASSQDSLGLRTGELFF.

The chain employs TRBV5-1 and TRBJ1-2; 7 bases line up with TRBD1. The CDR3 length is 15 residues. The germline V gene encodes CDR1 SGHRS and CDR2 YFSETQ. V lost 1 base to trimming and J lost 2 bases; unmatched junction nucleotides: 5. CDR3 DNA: TGCGCCAGCAGCTTGAACCGGGACAGCAACTATGGCTACACCTTC. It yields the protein CASSLNRDSNYGYTF.

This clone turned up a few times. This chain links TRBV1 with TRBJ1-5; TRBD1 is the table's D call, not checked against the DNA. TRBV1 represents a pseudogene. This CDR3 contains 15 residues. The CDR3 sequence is CTSSQGQPRHQPQHF. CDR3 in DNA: TGCACCAGCAGCCAAGGACAGCCGAGGCATCAGCCCCAGCATTTT.

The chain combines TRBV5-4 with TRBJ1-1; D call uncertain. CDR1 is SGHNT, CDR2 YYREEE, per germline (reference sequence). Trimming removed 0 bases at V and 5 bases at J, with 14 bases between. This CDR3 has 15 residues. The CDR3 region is CASSLDGGVLTEAFF. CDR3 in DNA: TGTGCCAGCAGCTTGGATGGCGGGGTTTTGACTGAAGCTTTCTTT.

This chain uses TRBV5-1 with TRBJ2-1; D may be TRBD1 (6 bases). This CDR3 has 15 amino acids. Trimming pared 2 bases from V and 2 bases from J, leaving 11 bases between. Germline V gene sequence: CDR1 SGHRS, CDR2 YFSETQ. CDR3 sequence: CASSFSRGPYNEQFF. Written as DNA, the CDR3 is TGCGCCAGCAGCTTTAGCAGGGGCCCCTACAATGAGCAGTTCTTC.

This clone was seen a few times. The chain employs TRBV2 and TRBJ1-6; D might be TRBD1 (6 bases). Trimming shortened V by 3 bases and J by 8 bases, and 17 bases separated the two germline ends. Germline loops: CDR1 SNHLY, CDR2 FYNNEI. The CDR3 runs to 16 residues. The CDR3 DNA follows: TGTGCCAGCAGTGATACTTCGGGGGGCGCGGATTCACCCCTCCACTTT. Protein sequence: CASSDTSGGADSPLHF.

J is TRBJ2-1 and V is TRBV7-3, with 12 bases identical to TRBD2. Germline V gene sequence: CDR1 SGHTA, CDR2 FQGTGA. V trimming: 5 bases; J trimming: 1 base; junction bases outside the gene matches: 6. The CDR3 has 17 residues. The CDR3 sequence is CASSVTSGGISYNEQFF. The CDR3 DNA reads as TGTGCCAGCAGCGTCACTAGCGGGGGGATTTCCTACAATGAGCAGTTCTTC.

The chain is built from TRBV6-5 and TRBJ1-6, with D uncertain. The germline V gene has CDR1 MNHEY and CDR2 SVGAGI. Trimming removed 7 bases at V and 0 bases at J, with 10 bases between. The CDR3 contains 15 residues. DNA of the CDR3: TGTGCCAGCACCACACAGAGCTCCTATAATTCACCCCTCCACTTT. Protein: CASTTQSSYNSPLHF.